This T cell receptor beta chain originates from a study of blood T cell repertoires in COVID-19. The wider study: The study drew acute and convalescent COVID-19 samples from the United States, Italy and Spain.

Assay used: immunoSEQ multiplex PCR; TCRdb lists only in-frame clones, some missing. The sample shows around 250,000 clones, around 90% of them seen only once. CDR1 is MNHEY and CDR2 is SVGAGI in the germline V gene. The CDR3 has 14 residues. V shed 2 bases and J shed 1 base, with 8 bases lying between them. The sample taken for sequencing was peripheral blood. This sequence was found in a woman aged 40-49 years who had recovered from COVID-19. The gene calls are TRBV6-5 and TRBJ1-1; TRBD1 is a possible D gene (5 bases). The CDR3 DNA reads TGTGCCAGCAGTTACGCAAGGGGGAACACTGAAGCTTTCTTT. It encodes CASSYARGNTEAFF.